Listed here are 30 T cell receptor beta chains from one sample, sequenced in a study of shared clonotypes between healthy human individuals (dated by TCRdb to between 2020 and 2021). The library was obtained by the immunoSEQ multiplex PCR assay. In TCRdb, the immuneACCESS table is reduced to in-frame sequences with V and J assigned. These tables do not hold every clone; where another copy was compared, an unresolved V gene accounts for under half, and the others remain unexplained. This sample comprises approximately 700,000 clones, less than 80% of them detected only once. About 1.8% of the sample is held by the ten biggest clonotypes. The source material was memory CD4+ T cells sorted from blood. Sample cell subset or site, as interpreted from the label and publication: CD45RA-negative fraction. The origin of the receptors is a woman younger than 45 in good health.

This sequence joins TRBV19 and TRBJ1-5; no clear D gene. The germline CDR1 and CDR2 sequences are LNHDA and SQIVND (reference sequence). The CDR3 extends over 14 amino acids. V was clipped by 7 bases and J by 1 base, with 11 bases between them. CDR3 DNA sequence: TGTGCCAGTATGAAAGAGGCGAGCAATCAGCCCCAGCATTTT. It yields the protein CASMKEASNQPQHF.

The table lists this clone with many counts. A clone one base away is much larger, so this may be a read error. Other DNA sequences in the same sample also yield this CDR3. The gene calls are TRBV11-2 and TRBJ1-2; D unresolved. This CDR3 contains 13 residues. Germline assignment: CDR1 SGHAT and CDR2 FQNNGV. Trimming cost V 1 base and J 0 bases, with 3 bases left between them. CDR3 in amino acids: CASSLGTNYGYTF. CDR3 sequence (DNA): TGTGCCAGCAGCTTAGGGACTAACTATGGCTACACCTTC.

This clone has only a few counts. The V gene is TRBV27, the J gene TRBJ2-3; 7 nucleotides agree with TRBD1. The CDR3 is 15 amino acids. CDR1 is MNHEY, CDR2 SMNVEV, per germline (reference sequence). The V and J ends lost 5 bases and 3 bases, in that order; junction bases with no gene match: 8. CDR3 protein: CASSTSGGRTDTQYF. Here the CDR3 DNA reads TGTGCCAGCAGTACATCAGGGGGTCGGACAGATACGCAGTATTTT.

The chain's CDR3 is CAISELGELADEQYF. DNA of the CDR3: TGTGCCATCAGTGAGTTGGGGGAGCTCGCGGACGAGCAGTACTTC. The genes are TRBV10-3 and TRBJ2-7; D is tentatively TRBD1 or TRBD2 (5 bases each). The CDR3 has 15 amino acids. Germline CDR1 ENHRY, CDR2 SYGVKD. Trimming removed 1 base at V and 5 bases at J, with 15 bases between.

The chain uses TRBV28 and TRBJ2-3; perhaps D is TRBD1 or TRBD2 (5 bases each). V was clipped by 6 bases and J by 1 base, with 14 bases between them. This CDR3 is 15 amino acids long. The V gene's germline CDR1 is MDHEN and CDR2 SYDVKM. The CDR3 reads CASRSGGEGTDTQYF. CDR3 DNA sequence: TGTGCCAGCAGAAGTGGGGGAGAGGGCACAGATACGCAGTATTTT.

V usage is TRBV15 and J usage is TRBJ2-7; 8 bases line up with TRBD2. V was clipped by 3 bases and J by 0 bases; unmatched bases: 4. The CDR3 runs to 15 residues. Germline CDR1 and CDR2: LNHNV and YYDKDF (reference sequence). The CDR3 DNA reads as TGTGCCACCAGCAGTACACGGGAGGGCTCCTACGAGCAGTACTTC. It is translated as CATSSTREGSYEQYF.

The chain recombines TRBV6-5 with TRBJ1-1, with a weak D call TRBD1 (5 bases). Germline assignment: CDR1 MNHEY and CDR2 SVGAGI. V dropped 8 bases and J dropped 5 bases, with 18 bases sitting between them. The CDR3 extends over 14 amino acids. CDR3 coding DNA: TGTGCCAGCGGCAGGGACGGCTCGGGAACTGAAGCTTTCTTT. Translating it yields CASGRDGSGTEAFF.

About this clone itself: In the same sample, other DNA sequences code for this CDR3. The J gene is TRBJ2-7, the V gene TRBV7-2, with D perhaps matching TRBD2 (6 bases). The germline V gene encodes CDR1 SGHTA and CDR2 FQGNSA. V was clipped by 0 bases and J by 3 bases, with 9 bases between them. The CDR3 spans 14 residues. CDR3 loop: CASSLARRDYEQYF. As DNA, the CDR3 is TGTGCCAGCAGCTTAGCAAGGCGGGACTACGAGCAGTACTTC.

As regards this clone: One junction end disagrees with the germline gene, perhaps due to a read error. This chain connects TRBV5-4 to TRBJ2-5; the D is unclear. Germline lookup yields CDR1 SGHNT and CDR2 YYREEE (reference sequence). This CDR3 spans 11 amino acids. The CDR3 spells CASSSQETRYF. For the CDR3, the DNA is TGTGCCAGCAGCTCCCAAGAGACCCGGTACTTC.

To note about this clone: A clone one base away is much larger, so this may be a read error. The V gene is TRBV9, the J gene TRBJ1-5; a possible D gene is TRBD1 (6 bases). V gave up 3 bases and J gave up 4 bases, with 8 bases separating them. This CDR3 region has 13 residues. CDR1 SGDLS and CDR2 YYNGEE come from the germline V gene. In DNA, the CDR3 is TGTGCCAGCAGCGCGGACAGTAATCAGCCCCAGCATTTT. Translation gives CASSADSNQPQHF.

The DNA for the CDR3 is TGTGCCAGCAGCTTACGAGCGGGGTACCAAGAGACCCAGTACTTC. Protein: CASSLRAGYQETQYF. The chain carries TRBV7-9 and TRBJ2-5; 7 bases are shared with TRBD2. CDR3 length: 15 residues. Germline V lookup: CDR1 SEHNR, CDR2 FQNEAQ (reference sequence). V was clipped by 2 bases and J by 0 bases; unmatched bases: 3.

CDR3 sequence reads: CAISDRAGDLGGTEAFF. The CDR3 bases are TGTGCCATCAGTGACCGCGCAGGGGACCTTGGAGGAACAGAAGCTTTCTTT. The gene calls are TRBV10-3 and TRBJ1-1, with D perhaps TRBD1 (6 bases). Between the trimmed V and J ends, which lost 3 bases and 8 bases, there was a span of 25 bases. The CDR3 is made up of 17 amino acids. Germline V gene data show CDR1 as ENHRY and CDR2 as SYGVKD.

This clone came up a few times. The V and J genes are TRBV4-1 and TRBJ2-2; no reliable D call. The CDR3 totals 11 residues. Per the germline V gene, CDR1 is MGHRA and CDR2 is YSYEKL. V was shortened by 1 base and J by 6 bases, with 0 bases between the two germline ends. The CDR3 reads CASSQAGELFF. CDR3 bases: TGCGCCAGCAGCCAAGCCGGGGAGCTGTTTTTT.

There are a few counts of this clone. The V call is TRBV30, the J call TRBJ1-3; no firm D call. Trimming pared 8 bases from V and 5 bases from J, leaving 10 bases between. The CDR3 totals 11 residues. Germline V gene data show CDR1 as GTSNPN and CDR2 as SVGIG (reference sequence). The CDR3, as DNA: TGTGCCGGAAATGACAGAAACACCATATATTTT. Translated, it gives CAGNDRNTIYF. Variable domain in full (rest from reference TRBV30 and TRBJ1-3): SQTIHQWPATLVQPVGSPLSLECTVEGTSNPNLYWYRQAAGRGLQLLFYSVGIGQISSEVPQNLSASRPQDRQFILSSKKLLLSDSGFYLCAGNDRNTIYFGEGSWLTVV.

On this clone itself: This may arise from a read error, as a much more abundant clone is one base away. Other DNA sequences in this specimen translate into the identical CDR3. The rearrangement uses TRBV19 and TRBJ2-1; 10 bases match TRBD1. CDR3 length equals 14 residues. CDR1 is LNHDA and CDR2 is SQIVND in the germline V gene (reference sequence). Trimming cost V 4 bases and J 3 bases; bases outside gene matches: 0. The CDR3 DNA follows: TGTGCCAGTAGTAGGGACAGGGGCTACAATGAGCAGTTCTTC. It translates to CASSRDRGYNEQFF.

Notes on this clone: This same CDR3 is encoded by further DNA sequences in the sample. J is TRBJ2-7 and V is TRBV18; no definite D call. The CDR3 consists of 12 residues. V lost 4 bases, J lost 0 bases, and 4 bases lay in between. In germline, CDR1 is KGHSH, CDR2 LQKENI. CDR3: CASSRDSYEQYF. The CDR3 bases are TGTGCCAGCTCACGGGACTCCTACGAGCAGTACTTC.

The chain carries TRBV5-1 and TRBJ2-3; 10 nucleotides match TRBD1. The V and J ends lost 3 bases and 4 bases, in that order; junction bases with no gene match: 5. Per the germline V gene, CDR1 is SGHRS and CDR2 is YFSETQ. This CDR3 is 15 amino acids long. This chain's CDR3 is CASSSPGQGPDTQYF. As DNA, the CDR3 is TGCGCCAGCAGCTCGCCGGGACAGGGGCCAGATACGCAGTATTTT.

The chain has TRBV19 and TRBJ1-2; D unclear. Germline CDR1 and CDR2: LNHDA and SQIVND (reference sequence). The CDR3 length is 15 residues. The germline V and J ends were trimmed by 1 base and 3 bases, with 12 bases remaining between them. CDR3 amino acids: CASSIGFSGDYGYTF. In DNA, the CDR3 is TGTGCCAGTAGTATAGGATTTTCTGGAGACTATGGCTACACCTTC.

This clone was observed a single time. CDR3 protein: CATSRDGWMGPKNIQYF. The DNA for the CDR3 is TGTGCCACCAGCAGAGATGGTTGGATGGGGCCTAAAAACATTCAGTACTTC. The chain carries TRBV15 and TRBJ2-4; D may be TRBD1 (5 bases). Trimming pared 0 bases from V and 4 bases from J, leaving 16 bases between. The CDR3 has 17 amino acids. The germline CDR1 and CDR2 sequences are LNHNV and YYDKDF (reference sequence).

This clone was seen just once. This chain connects TRBV7-9 to TRBJ2-5; a possible D gene is TRBD1 (6 bases). The V gene lost 9 bases and the J gene lost 4 bases, with 9 bases spanning the gap. Looked up from germline, CDR1 is SEHNR and CDR2 is FQNEAQ (reference sequence). The CDR3 loop spans 11 amino acids. The CDR3 region is CASDRSETQYF. Written as DNA, the CDR3 is TGTGCCAGTGACAGGTCAGAGACCCAGTACTTC. The variable domain in full, completed from reference TRBV7-9 and TRBJ2-5, reads DTGVSQNPRHKITKRGQNVTFRCDPISEHNRLYWYRQTLGQGPEFLTYFQNEAQLEKSRLLSDRFSAERPKGSFSTLEIQRTEQGDSAMYLCASDRSETQYFGPGTRLLVL.

This chain connects TRBV11-2 to TRBJ1-4; a weak D match, TRBD1 (5 bases). Per the germline V gene, CDR1 is SGHAT and CDR2 is FQNNGV. The CDR3 consists of 17 residues. V was shortened by 4 bases and J by 8 bases, with 23 bases between the two germline ends. CDR3 region: CASSSRGGGNNREKLFF. In DNA, the CDR3 is TGTGCCAGCAGCTCCCGTGGGGGAGGGAACAACAGGGAAAAACTGTTTTTT.

The chain is built from TRBV19 and TRBJ2-4; D ambiguous. This CDR3 has 15 residues. CDR1 LNHDA and CDR2 SQIVND come from the germline V gene (reference sequence). The V end was cut by 5 bases, the J end by 0 bases, with 11 bases between. Written as DNA, the CDR3 is TGTGCCAGTAGTTTACAGAGTTTAGCCAAAAACATTCAGTACTTC. It translates to CASSLQSLAKNIQYF.

This chain connects TRBV5-1 to TRBJ2-3; TRBD1 might be the D (5 bases). This CDR3 is built from 14 residues. CDR1 is SGHRS, CDR2 YFSETQ, per germline. Trimming removed 2 bases at V and 5 bases at J, with 12 bases between. This chain's CDR3 is CASSLGAVVDTQYF. The CDR3 DNA follows: TGCGCCAGCAGCTTAGGGGCAGTGGTAGATACGCAGTATTTT.

A single count supports this clone. V is TRBV4-1 and J is TRBJ2-7, with D perhaps matching TRBD2 (5 bases). Between the trimmed V and J ends, which lost 0 bases and 5 bases, there was a span of 26 bases. CDR3 length equals 19 residues. Germline V gene lookup returns CDR1 MGHRA and CDR2 YSYEKL. The DNA of the CDR3 is TGCGCCAGCAGCCAAGATAACCCGATAATAACTAGTGAGTGGCACGAGCAGTACTTC. It specifies CASSQDNPIITSEWHEQYF.

Of note for this clone: With a far larger clone one base away, a read error is the likely cause. V and J are TRBV5-1 and TRBJ1-5; D is unclear. The CDR3 length is 13 residues. The germline V and J ends were trimmed by 0 bases and 6 bases, with 7 bases remaining between them. Per the germline V gene, CDR1 is SGHRS and CDR2 is YFSETQ. Written as DNA, the CDR3 is TGCGCCAGCAGCTTGGACACGAGTCAGCCCCAGCATTTT. Translated: CASSLDTSQPQHF.

The rearrangement joins TRBV5-1 to TRBJ2-7; 7 bases match TRBD2. This CDR3 comprises 13 residues. CDR1 and CDR2 (germline): SGHRS, YFSETQ. With V trimmed by 5 bases and J by 5 bases, 7 bases remained unmatched. The CDR3 sequence is CASRSGGRDEQYF. CDR3 DNA sequence: TGCGCCAGCAGATCGGGGGGACGAGACGAGCAGTACTTC. Together with reference TRBV5-1 and TRBJ2-7, the CDR3 gives the full variable domain: KAGVTQTPRYLIKTRGQQVTLSCSPISGHRSVSWYQQTPGQGLQFLFEYFSETQRNKGNFPGRFSGRQFSNSRSEMNVSTLELGDSALYLCASRSGGRDEQYFGPGTRLTVT.

The rearrangement joins TRBV5-1 to TRBJ2-7, with D tentatively TRBD1 (6 bases). CDR3 length: 14 amino acids. Trimming left V 3 bases short and J 0 bases short, with 10 bases between. CDR1 is SGHRS, CDR2 YFSETQ, per germline. The CDR3 nucleotides are TGCGCCAGCAGCTCAAGGACAGCCTCCTACGAGCAGTACTTC. This encodes CASSSRTASYEQYF.

This chain connects TRBV29-1 to TRBJ2-4; D may correspond to TRBD1 or TRBD2 (5 bases each). There are 14 residues in the CDR3. V was shortened by 6 bases and J by 5 bases, with 17 bases between the two germline ends. Germline V gene lookup returns CDR1 SQVTM and CDR2 ANQGSEA. The CDR3 loop is CSVTRMGEENIQYF. The CDR3, as DNA: TGCAGCGTGACAAGAATGGGGGAAGAAAACATTCAGTACTTC.

This clone was seen a handful of times. This may be a read error: a much more frequent sequence differs by one nucleotide. Within the sample, other DNA sequences also encode this same CDR3. This CDR3 is CASSAQGDTEAFF. The CDR3 DNA is TGTGCCAGCAGCGCGCAGGGGGACACTGAAGCTTTCTTT. V gene TRBV7-3 combines with J gene TRBJ1-1, with 7 bases identical to TRBD1. Germline V gives CDR1 SGHTA, CDR2 FQGTGA. Unmatched junction bases numbered 3, after V lost 5 bases and J lost 3 bases. This CDR3 has 13 residues. Based on the CDR3 plus reference TRBV7-3 and TRBJ1-1, the full variable domain is GAGVSQTPSNKVTEKGKYVELRCDPISGHTALYWYRQSLGQGPEFLIYFQGTGAADDSGLPNDRFFAVRPEGSVSTLKIQRTERGDSAVYLCASSAQGDTEAFFGQGTRLTVV.

This clone was found a few times. The chain carries TRBV19 and TRBJ1-2, with TRBD1 identical over 8 bases. Germline V CDR1 and CDR2: LNHDA, SQIVND (reference sequence). V gave up 7 bases and J gave up 8 bases; unmatched junction bases: 12. The CDR3 totals 14 residues. The CDR3 DNA is TGTGCCAGTACCAAGGGACAGGTTATACGAGGCTACACCTTC. Protein: CASTKGQVIRGYTF. The variable domain in full, completed from reference TRBV19 and TRBJ1-2, reads DGGITQSPKYLFRKEGQNVTLSCEQNLNHDAMYWYRQDPGQGLRLIYYSQIVNDFQKGDIAEGYSVSREKKESFPLTVTSAQKNPTAFYLCASTKGQVIRGYTFGSGTRLTVV.